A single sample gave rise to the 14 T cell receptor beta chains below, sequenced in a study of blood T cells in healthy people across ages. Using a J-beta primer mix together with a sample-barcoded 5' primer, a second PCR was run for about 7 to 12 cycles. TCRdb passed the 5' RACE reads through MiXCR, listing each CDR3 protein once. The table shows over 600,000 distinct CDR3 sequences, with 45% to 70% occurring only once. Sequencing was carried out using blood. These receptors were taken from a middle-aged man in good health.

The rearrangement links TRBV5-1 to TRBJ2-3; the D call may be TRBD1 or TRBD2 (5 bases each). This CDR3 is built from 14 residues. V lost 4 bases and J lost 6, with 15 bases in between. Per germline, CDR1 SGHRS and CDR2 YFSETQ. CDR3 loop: CASSVGRGLDTQYF. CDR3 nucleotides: TGCGCCAGCAGCGTGGGACGGGGTTTGGATACGCAGTATTTT.

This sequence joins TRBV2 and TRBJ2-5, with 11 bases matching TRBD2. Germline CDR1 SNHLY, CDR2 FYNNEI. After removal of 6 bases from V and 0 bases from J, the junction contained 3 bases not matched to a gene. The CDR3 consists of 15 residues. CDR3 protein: CASSTGLADQETQYF. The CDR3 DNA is TGTGCCAGCAGCACGGGACTAGCGGACCAAGAGACCCAGTACTTC.

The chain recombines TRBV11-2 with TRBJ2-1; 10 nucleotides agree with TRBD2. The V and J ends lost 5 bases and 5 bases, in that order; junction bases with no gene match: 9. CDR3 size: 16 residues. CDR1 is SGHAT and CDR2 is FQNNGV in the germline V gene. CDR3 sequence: CASSPPQREGDNEQFF. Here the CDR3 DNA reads TGTGCCAGCAGCCCCCCACAGCGGGAGGGCGACAATGAGCAGTTCTTC.

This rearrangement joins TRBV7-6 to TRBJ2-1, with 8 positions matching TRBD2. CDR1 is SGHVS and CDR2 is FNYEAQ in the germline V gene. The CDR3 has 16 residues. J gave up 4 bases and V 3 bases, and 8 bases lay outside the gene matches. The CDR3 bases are TGTGCCAGCAGCTTCTTCACTAGCGGTTCTTACAATGAGCAGTTCTTC. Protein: CASSFFTSGSYNEQFF. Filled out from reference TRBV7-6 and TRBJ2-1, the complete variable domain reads GAGVSQSPRYKVTKRGQDVALRCDPISGHVSLYWYRQALGQGPEFLTYFNYEAQQDKSGLPNDRFSAERPEGSISTLTIQRTEQRDSAMYRCASSFFTSGSYNEQFFGPGTRLTVL.

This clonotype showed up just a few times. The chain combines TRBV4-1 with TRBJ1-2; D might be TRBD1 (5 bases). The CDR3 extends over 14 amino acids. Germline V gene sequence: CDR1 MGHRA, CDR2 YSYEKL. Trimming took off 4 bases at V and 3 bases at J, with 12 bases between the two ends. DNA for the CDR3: TGCGCCAGCAGCCTCAGGGTGGGTGACTATGGCTACACCTTC. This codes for CASSLRVGDYGYTF.

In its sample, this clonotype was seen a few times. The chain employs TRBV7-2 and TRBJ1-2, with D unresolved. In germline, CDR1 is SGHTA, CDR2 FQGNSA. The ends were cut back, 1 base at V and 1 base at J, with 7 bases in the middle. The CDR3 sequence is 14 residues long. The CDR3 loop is CASSLEGSNYGYTF. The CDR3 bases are TGTGCCAGCAGCTTAGAGGGCAGTAACTATGGCTACACCTTC.

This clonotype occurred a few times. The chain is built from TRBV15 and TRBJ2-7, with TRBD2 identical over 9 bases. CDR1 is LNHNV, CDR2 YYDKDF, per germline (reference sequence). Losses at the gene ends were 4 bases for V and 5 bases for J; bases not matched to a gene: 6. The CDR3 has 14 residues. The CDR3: CATSTQREEHEQYF. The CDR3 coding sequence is TGTGCCACCAGCACACAGCGGGAGGAACACGAGCAGTACTTC. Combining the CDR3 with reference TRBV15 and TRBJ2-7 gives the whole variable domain DAMVIQNPRYQVTQFGKPVTLSCSQTLNHNVMYWYQQKSSQAPKLLFHYYDKDFNNEADTPDNFQSRRPNTSFCFLDIRSPGLGDTAMYLCATSTQREEHEQYFGPGTRLTVT.

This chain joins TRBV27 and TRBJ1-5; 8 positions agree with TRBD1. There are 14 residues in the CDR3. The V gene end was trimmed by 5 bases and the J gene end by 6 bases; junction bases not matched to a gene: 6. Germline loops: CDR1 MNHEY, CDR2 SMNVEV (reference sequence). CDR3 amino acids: CASSGQGGGQPQHF. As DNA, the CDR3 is TGTGCCAGCAGTGGACAGGGTGGGGGTCAGCCCCAGCATTTT.

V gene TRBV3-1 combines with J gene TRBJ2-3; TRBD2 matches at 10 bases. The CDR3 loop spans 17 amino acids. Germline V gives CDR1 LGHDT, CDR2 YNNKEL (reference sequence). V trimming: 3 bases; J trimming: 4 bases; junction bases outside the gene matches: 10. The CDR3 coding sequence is TGTGCCAGCAGCCACCGGAGACTAGCGGGTGGGGCAGATACGCAGTATTTT. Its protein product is CASSHRRLAGGADTQYF.

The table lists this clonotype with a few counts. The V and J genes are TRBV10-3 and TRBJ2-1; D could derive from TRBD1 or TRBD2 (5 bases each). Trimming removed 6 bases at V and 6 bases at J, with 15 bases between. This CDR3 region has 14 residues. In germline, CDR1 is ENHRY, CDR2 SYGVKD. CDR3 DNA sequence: TGTGCCATCAGAGTCCGGGACCGTGGCAATGAGCAGTTCTTC. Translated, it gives CAIRVRDRGNEQFF.

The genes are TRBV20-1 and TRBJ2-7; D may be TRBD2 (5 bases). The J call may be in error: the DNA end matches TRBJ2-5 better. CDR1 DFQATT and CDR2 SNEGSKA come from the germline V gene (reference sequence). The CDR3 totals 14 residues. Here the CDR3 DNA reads TGCAGTGTCCCTACCGGTGGGAGCTTAGAGACCCAGTACTTC. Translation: CSVPTGGSLETQYF.

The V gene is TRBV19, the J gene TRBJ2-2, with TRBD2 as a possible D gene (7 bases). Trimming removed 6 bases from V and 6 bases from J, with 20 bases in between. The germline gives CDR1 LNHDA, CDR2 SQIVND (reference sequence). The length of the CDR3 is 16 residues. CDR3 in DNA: TGTGCCAGTAGATGGGGGGGCCAGGCGGCCGCCGGGGAGCTGTTTTTT. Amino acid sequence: CASRWGGQAAAGELFF.

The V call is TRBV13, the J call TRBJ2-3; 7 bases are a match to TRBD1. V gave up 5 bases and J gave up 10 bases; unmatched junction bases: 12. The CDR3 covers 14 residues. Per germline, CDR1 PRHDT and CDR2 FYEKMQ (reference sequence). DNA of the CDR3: TGTGCCAGCAGCCCACCGGGACAGCGCTTTGCGCAGTATTTT. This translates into CASSPPGQRFAQYF.

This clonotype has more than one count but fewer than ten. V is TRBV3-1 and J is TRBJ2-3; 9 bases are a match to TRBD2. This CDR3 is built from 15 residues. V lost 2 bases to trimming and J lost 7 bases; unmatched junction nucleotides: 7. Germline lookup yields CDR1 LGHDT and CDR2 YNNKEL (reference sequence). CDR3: CASSQMLAGLNTQYF. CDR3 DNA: TGTGCCAGCAGCCAAATGCTAGCGGGGCTCAATACGCAGTATTTT.